Shown below are 12 T cell receptor beta chains from a single sample sequenced in a study of CXCR3-negative and CXCR3-positive naive CD8 T cells. It was by 5' RACE with UMI labels that the TRB cDNA libraries were prepared. For each CDR3 protein, TCRdb gives one entry from its re-call of the 5' RACE reads, without DNA. This repertoire includes about 130,000 distinct CDR3 sequences. The sample was naive CXCR3- CD8+ T cells from blood. Subset: CD45RO-CCR7+CD27+CD95- naive CD8+ T cells lacking CXCR3 (TNR3-). The receptors derive from a human donor in good health. Some clones in this sample may be carry-over from other donors' samples.

This sequence joins TRBV11-3 and TRBJ2-1; TCRdb lists TRBD1, though no DNA is available to test this call. The CDR3 sequence is 14 residues long. Per the germline V gene, CDR1 is SGHNT and CDR2 is YENEEA. CDR3 loop: CASSPRDRPNEQFF. Together with reference TRBV11-3 and TRBJ2-1, the CDR3 gives the full variable domain: EAGVVQSPRYKIIEKKQPVAFWCNPISGHNTLYWYLQNLGQGPELLIRYENEEAVDDSQLPKDRFSAERLKGVDSTLKIQPAELGDSAVYLCASSPRDRPNEQFFGPGTRLTVL.

The V gene is TRBV9, the J gene TRBJ2-1; TCRdb gives TRBD2 as the D gene, but with no DNA this cannot be confirmed. The CDR3 totals 19 residues. Germline-derived CDR1 and CDR2 are SGDLS and YYNGEE. CDR3 sequence reads: CASSHTTGTSGGIYNEQFF.

This chain links TRBV7-9 with TRBJ2-1; there is no DNA to check the TCRdb D call of TRBD1. Germline CDR1 is SEHNR and CDR2 is FQNEAQ (reference sequence). This CDR3 has 18 amino acids. The CDR3 loop reads CASSLRPRRASAYNEQFF.

V gene TRBV12-3 or TRBV12-4 combines with J gene TRBJ2-7; TCRdb lists TRBD2, though no DNA is available to test this call. The CDR3 extends over 14 amino acids. CDR3 loop: CASSPLGGLNEQYF.

The chain combines TRBV7-6 with TRBJ2-7; TCRdb's D gene call, TRBD1, goes unchecked for lack of DNA. The CDR3 length is 14 residues. The germline V gene encodes CDR1 SGHVS and CDR2 FNYEAQ. The CDR3 loop reads CASSSSDRTYEQYF.

CDR3 in amino acids: CASSLLGSRGLAGTNTGELFF. J is TRBJ2-2 and V is TRBV7-3; the D call from TCRdb, TRBD2, cannot be confirmed without DNA. The germline gives CDR1 SGHTA, CDR2 FQGTGA. The CDR3 contains 21 residues. Together with reference TRBV7-3 and TRBJ2-2, the CDR3 gives the full variable domain: GAGVSQTPSNKVTEKGKYVELRCDPISGHTALYWYRQSLGQGPEFLIYFQGTGAADDSGLPNDRFFAVRPEGSVSTLKIQRTERGDSAVYLCASSLLGSRGLAGTNTGELFFGEGSRLTVL.

This chain links TRBV28 with TRBJ2-5; TCRdb reports TRBD1, a call that lacks DNA to check it against. CDR3 length equals 15 residues. CDR1 and CDR2 (germline): MDHEN, SYDVKM. This CDR3 is CASSETGAPLWTQYF.

The chain couples TRBV15 to TRBJ2-1; TCRdb picks TRBD2, but there is no DNA to check that call. This CDR3 spans 15 amino acids. Looked up from germline, CDR1 is LNHNV and CDR2 is YYDKDF (reference sequence). CDR3 sequence reads: CATSREGGVGNEQFF.

The chain employs TRBV29-1 and TRBJ2-2; TCRdb's assignment of TRBD1 cannot be checked, as there is no DNA. The CDR3 spans 15 residues. The V gene's germline CDR1 is SQVTM and CDR2 ANQGSEA. CDR3 amino acids: CSVDAGTAFTGELFF.

The V and J genes are TRBV29-1 and TRBJ1-4. This CDR3 is built from 12 residues. Germline V lookup: CDR1 SQVTM, CDR2 ANQGSEA. The CDR3 reads CSVYSHARELFF. The whole variable domain, filled in from reference TRBV29-1 and TRBJ1-4, reads SAVISQKPSRDICQRGTSLTIQCQVDSQVTMMFWYRQQPGQSLTLIATANQGSEATYESGFVIDKFPISRPNLTFSTLTVSNMSPEDSSIYLCSVYSHARELFFGSGTQLSVL.

The V and J genes are TRBV10-2 and TRBJ2-1; TCRdb lists TRBD2, though no DNA is available to test this call. Germline V gene data show CDR1 as WSHSY and CDR2 as SAAADI. This CDR3 has 16 amino acids. The CDR3 loop reads CASSESLGLVYNEQFF.

The chain is built from TRBV20-1 and TRBJ2-7; TCRdb's D call, TRBD1, is unchecked because there is no DNA. Germline V lookup: CDR1 DFQATT, CDR2 SNEGSKA (reference sequence). This CDR3 is 14 amino acids long. The CDR3 sequence: CSAHDRGQAYEQYF.